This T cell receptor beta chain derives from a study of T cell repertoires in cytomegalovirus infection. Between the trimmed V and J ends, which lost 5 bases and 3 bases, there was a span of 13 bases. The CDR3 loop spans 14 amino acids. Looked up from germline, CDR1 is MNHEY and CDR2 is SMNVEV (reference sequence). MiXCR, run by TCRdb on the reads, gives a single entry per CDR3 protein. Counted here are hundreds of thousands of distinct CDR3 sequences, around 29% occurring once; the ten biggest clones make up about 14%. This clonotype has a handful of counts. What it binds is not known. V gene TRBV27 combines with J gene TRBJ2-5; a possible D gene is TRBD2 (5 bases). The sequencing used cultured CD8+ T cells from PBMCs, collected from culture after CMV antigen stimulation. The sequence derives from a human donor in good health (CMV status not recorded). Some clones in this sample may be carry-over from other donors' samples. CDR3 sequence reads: CASSARRREETQYF. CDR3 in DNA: TGTGCCAGCAGTGCTAGGAGGCGAGAAGAGACCCAGTACTTC.